This is a list of T cell receptor beta chains from one sample in a study of beta chain features in type 1 diabetes. Profiled with immunoSEQ multiplex PCR; TCRdb holds only in-frame clones, not every one. The table has around 99,000 clones, roughly 40% seen once. Source material: stem cell memory CD4+ T cells from blood. The receptor set was obtained from a woman under 30 in good health. The CDR3 runs from the conserved cysteine through the conserved F or W.

TRBV7-2,TRBJ1-1,CASSSGGVMGTEAFF
TRBV5-1,TRBJ2-2,CASSLSERNTGELFF
TRBV11-2,TRBJ1-2,CASSAQGGAGYGYTF
TRBV4-3,TRBJ1-4,CASSQSFRGSRGEKLFF
TRBV28,TRBJ2-7,CASSLQGARAEQYF
TRBV18,TRBJ2-4,CASSPPQGVQNIQYF
TRBV7-9,TRBJ2-1,CASSQERAYNEQFF
TRBV11-2,TRBJ1-1,CASSLRLDTEAFF
TRBV7-9,TRBJ1-1,CASSLGLEGRAFF
TRBV6-1,TRBJ1-1,CASQTIRTEAFF
TRBV30,TRBJ2-1,CAWSVRGLAGAIYNEQFF
TRBV6-6,TRBJ2-7,CASSFDPRTSGYEQYF
TRBV29-1,TRBJ2-5,CSVGQGEAVGLETQYF
TRBV4-3,TRBJ1-2,CASAPSGGGAGYTF
TRBV14,TRBJ2-2,CASSLTRSPRTGELFF
TRBV28,TRBJ2-7,CASSPPGGGRDEQYF
TRBV7-2,TRBJ2-1,CASSLVGTAYNEQFF
TRBV19,TRBJ2-1,CASSITRDEQFF
TRBV7-2,TRBJ2-1,CASSLATSSGTYNEQFF
TRBV7-2,TRBJ2-1,CASSWRLAGGRVEQFF
TRBV28,TRBJ2-2,CASREGNTGELFF
TRBV20-1,TRBJ1-4,CSARREKLFF
TRBV7-2,TRBJ2-3,CASTIDGFTDTQYF
TRBV7-9,TRBJ1-1,CASTSYRDTEAFF
TRBV19,TRBJ2-6,CASRPRGQSHFSGANVLTF
TRBV5-4,TRBJ2-3,CASSLRQTDTQYF
TRBV10-3,TRBJ1-3,CAIRDRVKVGASGNTIYF
TRBV29-1,TRBJ2-3,CSVEYLAGRNTQYF
TRBV5-4,TRBJ1-1,CASSLDGPVNTEAFF
TRBV15,TRBJ2-3,CATSNRRITGEAQYF
TRBV5-1,TRBJ2-5,CASSFLTIGEKETQYF
TRBV10-3,TRBJ2-3,CAISLSTDTQYF
TRBV29-1,TRBJ2-3,CSVPERPASTDTQYF
TRBV6-1,TRBJ2-1,CASREGVKEQFF
TRBV5-1,TRBJ1-2,CASSLEGQGYGYTF
TRBV28,TRBJ1-1,CASSLEDPNTEAFF
TRBV7-2,TRBJ2-1,CASRAWYRDNEQFF
TRBV7-3,TRBJ2-1,CASSRSSTEQFF
TRBV5-1,TRBJ2-2,CASSLGETGELFF
TRBV2,TRBJ1-5,CASSPGQGRFGSNQPQHF
TRBV25-1,TRBJ1-1,CASRPQGMTEAFF
TRBV5-1,TRBJ2-1,CASSVGQGAGEQFF
TRBV29-1,TRBJ1-1,CSAVQAGNTEAFF
TRBV14,TRBJ2-5,CASSHLGQGGQTQYF
TRBV4-1,TRBJ1-2,CASSPRQGYSYGYTF
TRBV7-6,TRBJ2-2,CASSPNEPYTGELFF
TRBV30,TRBJ1-5,CAWRQAQGNQPQHF
TRBV27,TRBJ2-7,CASSWDRSYEQYF
TRBV10-3,TRBJ2-7,CAISESRTARYEQYF
TRBV27,TRBJ1-5,CASSPLQGGSYSNQPQHF
TRBV7-9,TRBJ1-2,CASSLATGGYTF
TRBV19,TRBJ1-5,CASSIVGVGGNQPQHF
TRBV15,TRBJ2-7,CATSRGRGLSYEQYF
TRBV18,TRBJ2-3,CASSPDTQEDTQYF
TRBV5-6,TRBJ1-1,CASSLPAGGTEAFF
TRBV28,TRBJ1-5,CASSLLRDDQPQHF
TRBV5-4,TRBJ2-1,CASSLAPRDEQFF